The source of this TCR beta chain is a study of blood T cell repertoires in COVID-19. Study-level background: Acute and convalescent COVID-19 samples came from the United States, Italy and Spain. In each case, the material was cDNA or gDNA derived from T cells, B-cell-depleted T cells, or PBMCs.

Germline loops: CDR1 SGDLS, CDR2 YYNGEE. There are 14 residues in the CDR3. V shed 4 bases and J shed 0 bases, with 8 bases lying between them. Clinical history reported by participants formed the basis on which cohorts were assigned. How the authors handled the data: Amplification of reference gene primers was used by the study to estimate nucleated cell counts. Here immunoSEQ multiplex PCR was the method, and the copy in TCRdb shows in-frame clones only, minus some. The DNA gave D and trimming, while V, J and clone size come from that table. In the table there are a few hundred thousand clones, around 86% of which are singletons.

The J gene is TRBJ2-1, the V gene TRBV9; D might be TRBD1 (5 bases). This receptor was identified in a woman aged 45-59 years who had recovered from COVID-19. Material: PBMCs or T cells enriched from blood (not recorded which). The CDR3 DNA sequence: TGTGCCAGCAGCCAACAGGACTCCTACAATGAGCAGTTCTTC. Translation: CASSQQDSYNEQFF.